This TCR beta chain appears in the sequencing data of a study of T cells after yellow fever vaccination. Study-level findings and limits: One caveat is that FACS-sorted repertoires could contain abundant clonotypes contaminating from the bulk population.

On this clonotype: Antigen specificity is unknown.

Germline lookup yields CDR1 SGHRS and CDR2 YFSETQ. The CDR3 runs to 15 residues. Deletions cut 0 bases from V and 1 base from J, with 9 bases between. TCRdb re-analysed the 5' RACE reads in MiXCR, keeping a single row per CDR3 protein. This table holds about 630,000 distinct CDR3 sequences, roughly an eighth found once. This material consisted of PBMCs, taken on the day of the yellow fever booster vaccination. The chain employs TRBV5-1 and TRBJ2-3; D gene uncertain. The clonotype was recovered from a man aged 25-45 years who received the YFV17D yellow fever vaccine. The CDR3 protein is CASSLAQWGTDTQYF. As DNA, the CDR3 is TGCGCCAGCAGCTTGGCCCAATGGGGCACAGATACGCAGTATTTT.